This TCR beta chain emerged from a study of blood T cell repertoires in COVID-19. Which cohort a participant joined came from the clinical history participants gave. In the study's own analysis: Using reference gene primer amplification, nucleated cell counts were estimated. Assay: immunoSEQ multiplex PCR; the TCRdb copy retains only in-frame clones and omits some. Clonal size and the V and J genes are those of that table, whereas D and trimming came from the DNA. The table includes 190,000 or so clones, around 88% detected once. The germline gives CDR1 SNHLY, CDR2 FYNNEI. Trimming took 9 bases from V and 8 from J; bases not matched to a gene: 6. The CDR3 is 13 amino acids.

Source material: PBMCs or T cells enriched from blood (not recorded which). This chain joins TRBV2 and TRBJ1-4; 10 positions agree with TRBD1. The sequence derives from a woman aged 25 to 39 who had been exposed to COVID-19. CDR3 loop: CARGTGDREKLFF. In nucleotides, the CDR3 is TGTGCCAGAGGGACAGGGGATCGGGAAAAACTGTTTTTT.